The 9 T cell receptor beta chains presented below share a single source sample, sequenced in a study of memory CD4+ T cells and cytomegalovirus serostatus. Method: immunoSEQ multiplex PCR; TCRdb's copy keeps in-frame clones and lacks some. This sample has over 50,000 clones, with around 86% found just once. Single viable CD3+CD4+CD8-CD45RO+ cells were sorted as the memory CD4+ T cells. The sequencing sample was made of memory CD4+ T cells from blood. These receptors were collected from an adult in good health and CMV-seronegative.

The chain links TRBV27 to TRBJ2-6; 7 bases agree with TRBD2. The CDR3 loop spans 15 amino acids. Germline V lookup: CDR1 MNHEY, CDR2 SMNVEV (reference sequence). The J segment lost 0 bases and the V segment lost 4 bases, leaving 0 bases of the junction unmatched. As DNA, the CDR3 is TGTGCCAGCAGTTGGGGGGGCTCTGGGGCCAACGTCCTGACTTTC. It specifies CASSWGGSGANVLTF.

The rearrangement links TRBV28 to TRBJ1-2; D might be TRBD1 (5 bases). Germline values: CDR1 MDHEN, CDR2 SYDVKM. The germline V and J ends were trimmed by 6 bases and 4 bases, with 18 bases remaining between them. The CDR3 spans 15 residues. In DNA form, the CDR3 reads TGTGCCAGCAGCCCCCCGGACACTCCCTCCTATGGCTACACCTTC. It specifies CASSPPDTPSYGYTF.

The chain links TRBV28 to TRBJ2-7, with 11 nucleotides matching TRBD2. Germline V CDR1 and CDR2: MDHEN, SYDVKM. This CDR3 is 13 amino acids long. Losses at the gene ends were 6 bases for V and 12 bases for J; bases not matched to a gene: 10. The CDR3: CASRTPTSGVPYF. For the CDR3, the DNA is TGTGCCAGCAGAACTCCGACTAGCGGGGTTCCGTACTTC.

A few counts support this clone. This sequence joins TRBV10-2 and TRBJ2-2, with 7 nucleotides matching TRBD1. The CDR3 extends over 14 amino acids. The germline CDR1 and CDR2 sequences are WSHSY and SAAADI. The V gene end was trimmed by 11 bases and the J gene end by 3 bases; junction bases not matched to a gene: 9. CDR3 DNA: TGCGCCCGAGGACAGGACGGGGACACCGGGGAGCTGTTTTTT. Its translation: CARGQDGDTGELFF.

The CDR3 DNA sequence: TGTGCCAGCAGTATACAGGGACCCCCCTACGAGCAGTACTTC. Protein: CASSIQGPPYEQYF. The chain has TRBV28 and TRBJ2-7, with D possibly TRBD1 on 6 matching bases. Germline loops: CDR1 MDHEN, CDR2 SYDVKM. Trimming took 5 bases from V and 2 from J, leaving 13 bases between them. This CDR3 comprises 14 residues.

The chain combines TRBV11-2 with TRBJ2-7, with TRBD2 matching over 8 bases. The ends lost 7 bases at V and 2 bases at J; junction bases unmatched: 10. Germline V gives CDR1 SGHAT, CDR2 FQNNGV. The CDR3 spans 15 residues. CDR3 DNA sequence: TGTGCCAGCACCAAGGGGGGAGCGGGAGCCTACGAGCAGTACTTC. As protein: CASTKGGAGAYEQYF.

The chain recombines TRBV6-4 with TRBJ1-1; tentative D call: TRBD1 (6 bases). CDR1 MRHNA and CDR2 SNTAGT come from the germline V gene. Trimming shortened V by 10 bases and J by 7 bases, and 22 bases separated the two germline ends. The CDR3 spans 14 residues. In nucleotides, the CDR3 is TGTGCCAACCCCACGGGCCCCCAAGGGGGTGAAGCTTTCTTT. Translating gives CANPTGPQGGEAFF.

This clone was observed a handful of times. V gene TRBV2 combines with J gene TRBJ1-4, with D unresolved. V was trimmed by 4 bases and J by 7 bases, leaving 7 bases between them. The CDR3 is made up of 12 amino acids. Germline V gene lookup returns CDR1 SNHLY and CDR2 FYNNEI. The CDR3: CASSVKGEKLFF. CDR3 nucleotide sequence: TGTGCCAGCAGTGTAAAGGGTGAAAAACTGTTTTTT.

The CDR3 protein is CASSPNLDFLSNTGELFF. In nucleotides, the CDR3 is TGTGCCAGCAGCCCCAACCTGGACTTTCTCTCTAACACCGGGGAGCTGTTTTTT. The chain uses TRBV7-3 and TRBJ2-2, with D maybe TRBD2 (5 bases). Trimming cost V 5 bases and J 2 bases, with 21 bases left between them. Germline lookup yields CDR1 SGHTA and CDR2 FQGTGA. The CDR3 has 18 residues.